These 27 T cell receptor beta chains came from one sample sequenced in a study of CD8+ T cells in alopecia areata listed by TCRdb under 2018. Library prep was done by the immunoSEQ multiplex PCR assay. To provide template for TCR sequencing, every sample had RNA extracted and reverse transcribed into cDNA. TCRdb retrieved this table from immuneACCESS and kept in-frame rearrangements only. Not all clones are present; in checked studies, unresolved V genes account for under half, and no reason is known for the remainder. This sample has 110,000 to 150,000 clones in its table, and 62% of those were observed once. Of the sample, roughly a third falls within the top ten clones. The sequenced material came from CD8+ T cells sorted from blood. These receptor sequences come from a human donor in good health.

Details on this clone: The same CDR3 arises from other DNA sequences in this sample as well. The chain recombines TRBV9 with TRBJ2-2; D is undetermined. CDR1 is SGDLS and CDR2 is YYNGEE in the germline V gene. With 2 bases removed from V and 4 bases from J, the gap between germline ends came to 3 bases. The CDR3 totals 12 residues. CDR3 sequence: CASSVSTGELFF. For the CDR3, the DNA is TGTGCCAGCAGCGTTAGCACCGGGGAGCTGTTTTTT.

This chain links TRBV21-1 with TRBJ1-1; the table's D call, TRBD1, was not checked against the DNA. TRBV21-1 is given as a pseudogene. This CDR3 comprises 14 residues. CDR3 sequence reads: CASSLPRIIAEAFF. In DNA form, the CDR3 reads TGTGCCAGCAGCTTGCCCAGGATTATCGCTGAAGCTTTCTTT.

With regard to this clone: The junction does not match germline at one end; this may be a read error. V usage is TRBV7-7 and J usage is TRBJ2-5; D is uncertain. The germline CDR1 and CDR2 sequences are SSHAT and FNYEAQ (reference sequence). This CDR3 is 14 amino acids long. The CDR3 here is CASSQGRGRETQYF. The CDR3 DNA follows: TGTGCTAGCAGCCAAGGAAGAGGTAGAGAGACCCAGTACTTC.

The chain uses TRBV7-9 and TRBJ2-5; D is possibly TRBD2 (5 bases). This CDR3 has 12 residues. Trimming pared 7 bases from V and 4 bases from J, leaving 10 bases between. Germline loops: CDR1 SEHNR, CDR2 FQNEAQ (reference sequence). DNA for the CDR3: TGTGCCAGCATCGGGATAGCAGAGACCCAGTACTTC. This translates into CASIGIAETQYF.

This chain's CDR3 is CASSLGGQSSYEQYF. CDR3 DNA: TGTGCCAGCAGCTTAGGGGGACAAAGCTCCTACGAGCAGTACTTC. The genes are TRBV11-2 and TRBJ2-7; the D gene is possibly TRBD1 (6 bases). CDR1 and CDR2 from the germline V gene are SGHAT and FQNNGV. The CDR3 is made up of 15 amino acids. Trimming removed 1 base from V and 0 bases from J, with 10 bases in between.

The chain recombines TRBV30 with TRBJ2-7, with D perhaps given as TRBD1 or TRBD2 (6 bases each). From germline, CDR1 is GTSNPN and CDR2 SVGIG (reference sequence). The CDR3 loop spans 14 amino acids. V dropped 1 base and J dropped 4 bases, with 14 bases sitting between them. The CDR3 spells CAWSEVGAGYEQYF. CDR3 DNA: TGTGCCTGGAGTGAAGTGGGGGCGGGGTACGAGCAGTACTTC.

The rearrangement joins TRBV4-1 to TRBJ2-1, with TRBD1 matching over 8 bases. CDR1 and CDR2 (germline): MGHRA, YSYEKL. The ends lost 4 bases at V and 5 bases at J; junction bases unmatched: 1. The CDR3 sequence is 13 residues long. CDR3 residues: CASSPGQDNEQFF. DNA of the CDR3: TGCGCCAGCAGCCCGGGACAGGACAATGAGCAGTTCTTC.

This chain joins TRBV27 and TRBJ1-2; possible D gene TRBD1, 6 bases. The V gene lost 1 base and the J gene lost 2 bases, with 14 bases spanning the gap. Germline CDR1 is MNHEY and CDR2 is SMNVEV (reference sequence). The CDR3 has 16 residues. The DNA for the CDR3 is TGTGCCAGCAGTTTATTACCCAGAGGGGGGAACTATGGCTACACCTTC. Translated, it gives CASSLLPRGGNYGYTF.

The chain links TRBV29-1 to TRBJ2-7; D possibly corresponds to TRBD1 (5 bases). This CDR3 contains 12 residues. Germline V gene sequence: CDR1 SQVTM, CDR2 ANQGSEA. The V gene lost 3 bases and the J gene lost 5 bases, with 11 bases spanning the gap. The CDR3 reads CSVEGRADEQYF. The CDR3, as DNA: TGCAGCGTTGAGGGCAGGGCCGACGAGCAGTACTTC.

Details on this clone: Other nucleotide sequences in the sample specify the same CDR3. The gene calls are TRBV4-1 and TRBJ2-7; D uncertain. The CDR3 has 11 amino acids. Deletions cut 1 base from V and 5 bases from J, with 3 bases between. In germline, CDR1 is MGHRA, CDR2 YSYEKL. The CDR3 protein is CASSQGNEQYF. Written as DNA, the CDR3 is TGCGCCAGCAGCCAAGGGAACGAGCAGTACTTC.

This clone was detected only a few times. V gene TRBV2 combines with J gene TRBJ1-5, with D unresolved. Between the trimmed V and J ends, which lost 4 bases and 0 bases, there was a span of 10 bases. Germline V gives CDR1 SNHLY, CDR2 FYNNEI. The CDR3 length is 15 residues. This CDR3 reads CASSVSSYSNQPQHF. CDR3 in DNA: TGTGCCAGCAGTGTATCCTCATATAGCAATCAGCCCCAGCATTTT.

This rearrangement joins TRBV5-6 to TRBJ1-1; no reliable D call. This CDR3 region has 14 residues. Germline V gene lookup returns CDR1 SGHDT and CDR2 YYEEEE. V lost 0 bases, J lost 2 bases, and 8 bases lay in between. CDR3 coding DNA: TGTGCCAGCAGCTTGGGGGCAAGAAACACTGAAGCTTTCTTT. This gives the protein CASSLGARNTEAFF.

The J gene is TRBJ2-2, the V gene TRBV27, with D possibly being TRBD1 (5 bases). Trimming pared 2 bases from V and 1 base from J, leaving 8 bases between. CDR3 length: 15 residues. Germline V gene data show CDR1 as MNHEY and CDR2 as SMNVEV (reference sequence). The CDR3 sequence: CASSLQTGNTGELFF. The CDR3 DNA sequence: TGTGCCAGCAGTTTACAAACAGGGAACACCGGGGAGCTGTTTTTT.

The CDR3 region is CATSGGRAGETQYF. The CDR3 DNA reads TGTGCCACCTCTGGGGGCAGGGCGGGAGAGACCCAGTACTTC. The gene calls are TRBV19 and TRBJ2-5; maybe TRBD1 (6 bases). Trimming took 10 bases from V and 4 from J, leaving 19 bases between them. CDR1 and CDR2 from the germline V gene are LNHDA and SQIVND (reference sequence). The CDR3 runs to 14 residues. Variable domain in full (rest from reference TRBV19 and TRBJ2-5): DGGITQSPKYLFRKEGQNVTLSCEQNLNHDAMYWYRQDPGQGLRLIYYSQIVNDFQKGDIAEGYSVSREKKESFPLTVTSAQKNPTAFYLCATSGGRAGETQYFGPGTRLLVL.

The rearrangement joins TRBV29-1 to TRBJ2-1, with 7 positions matching TRBD1. CDR3 length: 11 amino acids. V dropped 7 bases and J dropped 8; count of bases not matched to a gene: 5. CDR1 and CDR2 (germline): SQVTM, ANQGSEA. Here the CDR3 DNA reads TGCAGCGGGAACAGGGGAGATGAGCAGTTCTTC. Translating gives CSGNRGDEQFF.

V is TRBV9 and J is TRBJ2-1, with D perhaps TRBD2 (6 bases). V gave up 3 bases and J gave up 9 bases, with 19 bases separating them. The CDR3 covers 15 residues. From germline, CDR1 is SGDLS and CDR2 YYNGEE. CDR3 in amino acids: CASSETGGTLGEQFF. The CDR3 DNA sequence: TGTGCCAGCAGCGAAACTGGCGGGACCTTGGGTGAGCAGTTCTTC.

The V call is TRBV7-6, the J call TRBJ2-5; a possible D gene is TRBD2 (5 bases). Trimming took off 5 bases at V and 7 bases at J, with 23 bases between the two ends. CDR3 size: 16 residues. Germline lookup yields CDR1 SGHVS and CDR2 FNYEAQ. The CDR3 sequence is CASSPLAERPRGTQYF. The CDR3 coding sequence is TGTGCCAGCAGCCCCCTCGCGGAGCGGCCTCGGGGGACCCAGTACTTC.

The chain has TRBV29-1 and TRBJ1-2; D is unresolved. The germline V and J ends were trimmed by 6 bases and 8 bases, with 19 bases remaining between them. From germline, CDR1 is SQVTM and CDR2 ANQGSEA. The CDR3 runs 13 residues. Written as DNA, the CDR3 is TGCAGCGTCGCTAATATGAACTTCTGGGGCTACACCTTC. It encodes CSVANMNFWGYTF. Full variable domain (missing parts from reference TRBV29-1 and TRBJ1-2): SAVISQKPSRDICQRGTSLTIQCQVDSQVTMMFWYRQQPGQSLTLIATANQGSEATYESGFVIDKFPISRPNLTFSTLTVSNMSPEDSSIYLCSVANMNFWGYTFGSGTRLTVV.

The chain uses TRBV6-5 and TRBJ1-2; weak D call: TRBD1 (5 bases). The CDR3 consists of 14 residues. Germline CDR1 reads MNHEY; CDR2 reads SVGAGI. V gave up 5 bases and J gave up 4 bases, with 14 bases separating them. CDR3 residues: CASSPPGTGYGYTF. The CDR3 DNA is TGTGCCAGCAGTCCGCCAGGGACGGGCTATGGCTACACCTTC.

The chain carries TRBV29-1 and TRBJ1-1; maybe TRBD1 (6 bases). Germline assignment: CDR1 SQVTM and CDR2 ANQGSEA. The CDR3 sequence is 11 residues long. CDR3 protein: CHGQRDTEAFF. The DNA for the CDR3 is TGCCACGGACAGAGGGACACTGAAGCTTTCTTT.

The chain recombines TRBV30 with TRBJ2-7; 8 bases agree with TRBD2. The germline CDR1 and CDR2 sequences are GTSNPN and SVGIG (reference sequence). The CDR3 has 15 residues. V lost 2 bases, J lost 4 bases, and 10 bases stayed unmatched. CDR3 in amino acids: CAWSPRGGGEYEQYF. CDR3 DNA: TGTGCCTGGAGTCCACGGGGGGGAGGAGAGTACGAGCAGTACTTC.

The sample holds a few counts of this clone. The chain recombines TRBV4-3 with TRBJ2-1; no definite D call. V gave up 5 bases and J gave up 5 bases, with 4 bases separating them. Germline loops: CDR1 LGHNA, CDR2 YSLEER. There are 11 residues in the CDR3. CDR3 nucleotides: TGCGCCAGCAGCGCCCACAATGAGCAGTTCTTC. Translation gives CASSAHNEQFF.

As for this clone: Different DNA sequences within this sample yield the same CDR3. The rearrangement links TRBV7-2 to TRBJ2-2; D is unclear. V was trimmed by 1 base and J by 5 bases, leaving 2 bases between them. Germline assignment: CDR1 SGHTA and CDR2 FQGNSA. The CDR3 covers 12 residues. DNA of the CDR3: TGTGCCAGCAGCTTAGTTACCGGGGAGCTGTTTTTT. It translates to CASSLVTGELFF. Supplemented by reference TRBV7-2 and TRBJ2-2, the full variable domain reads GAGVSQSPSNKVTEKGKDVELRCDPISGHTALYWYRQSLGQGLEFLIYFQGNSAPDKSGLPSDRFSAERTGGSVSTLTIQRTQQEDSAVYLCASSLVTGELFFGEGSRLTVL.

This sequence joins TRBV5-1 and TRBJ2-1; 7 bases match TRBD2. Germline-derived CDR1 and CDR2 are SGHRS and YFSETQ. With 1 base clipped from V and 8 bases from J, the junction kept 15 bases outside the gene matches. The CDR3 is 17 residues long. The CDR3 region is CASSLRLIPSRGDEQFF. The DNA for the CDR3 is TGCGCCAGCAGCTTGCGGTTAATCCCTAGCCGGGGGGATGAGCAGTTCTTC.

The chain couples TRBV7-9 to TRBJ1-2; a weak D match, TRBD1 (5 bases). V was cut by 1 base and J by 7 bases, with 16 bases left in between. This CDR3 is 15 amino acids long. In germline, CDR1 is SEHNR, CDR2 FQNEAQ (reference sequence). CDR3 nucleotide sequence: TGTGCCAGCAGCTTAGGAAGCAGCCCAAGGGGTGGCTACACCTTC. This encodes CASSLGSSPRGGYTF.

The rearrangement uses TRBV6-5 and TRBJ2-1, with a possible D match to TRBD2 (6 bases). The CDR3 loop spans 13 amino acids. Trimming stripped 0 bases from V and 10 bases from J, with 10 bases between. Germline V gene data show CDR1 as MNHEY and CDR2 as SVGAGI. Here the CDR3 DNA reads TGTGCCAGCAGTTACTCGATAGCGGAAGAGCAGTTCTTC. Its translation is CASSYSIAEEQFF.

The chain carries TRBV25-1 and TRBJ2-1; D unresolved. V dropped 1 base and J dropped 5 bases, with 21 bases sitting between them. CDR3 length equals 18 residues. The germline gives CDR1 MGHDK, CDR2 SYGVNS. The chain's CDR3 is CASSELGLSASMDNEQFF. CDR3 nucleotide sequence: TGTGCCAGCAGTGAATTGGGCTTGAGTGCCTCCATGGACAATGAGCAGTTCTTC.